What follows are 28 T cell receptor beta chains derived from one specimen sequenced in a study of cytomegalovirus exposure and HLA in healthy donors. Primers: 60 Vbeta forward and 13 Jbeta reverse. Profiling relied on immunoSEQ multiplex PCR, and the TCRdb table lists in-frame clones only, not all of them. The data hold about 120,000 clones, with approximately 66% observed a single time. Sequenced input: PBMCs. The receptor set was obtained from a woman between 35 and 50 years old in good health and CMV-seropositive.

This chain connects TRBV19 to TRBJ1-6, with TRBD1 identical over 10 bases. The CDR3 sequence is 14 residues long. V was clipped by 11 bases and J by 6 bases; unmatched bases: 7. Germline V CDR1 and CDR2: LNHDA, SQIVND (reference sequence). The CDR3 sequence is CAGGTGVGNSPLHF. CDR3 bases: TGTGCCGGCGGGACAGGGGTCGGTAATTCACCCCTCCACTTT.

The V gene is TRBV2, the J gene TRBJ1-4; a weak D match, TRBD1 (5 bases). The CDR3 sequence is 15 residues long. CDR1 and CDR2 (germline): SNHLY, FYNNEI. Trimming shortened V by 6 bases and J by 8 bases, and 19 bases separated the two germline ends. The CDR3 DNA sequence: TGTGCCAGCAGAGTGGCCCCCAGGGATCAGGAAAAACTGTTTTTT. Amino acids: CASRVAPRDQEKLFF.

The chain links TRBV6-1 to TRBJ2-1; D is perhaps TRBD2 (6 bases). Trimming shortened V by 2 bases and J by 2 bases, and 19 bases separated the two germline ends. Germline lookup yields CDR1 MNHNS and CDR2 SASEGT. The CDR3 sequence is 18 residues long. The CDR3 nucleotides are TGTGCCAGCAGTGAATATGGCGAGGGGAGCGGGCCCTACAATGAGCAGTTCTTC. It specifies CASSEYGEGSGPYNEQFF.

This chain links TRBV30 with TRBJ2-2, with TRBD1 matching over 8 bases. V gave up 8 bases and J gave up 0 bases; unmatched junction bases: 8. Germline V CDR1 and CDR2: GTSNPN, SVGIG (reference sequence). The CDR3 runs to 15 residues. CDR3 in amino acids: CARALDRANTGELFF. CDR3 sequence (DNA): TGTGCCCGGGCCCTGGACAGGGCGAACACCGGGGAGCTGTTTTTT.

This clone showed up just a few times. This chain joins TRBV5-8 and TRBJ1-2; D possibly corresponds to TRBD1 (6 bases). CDR1 and CDR2 (germline): SGHTS, YDEGEE. The CDR3 covers 17 residues. Trimming left V 5 bases short and J 4 bases short, with 24 bases between. CDR3 amino acids: CASRYRVETKDLYGYTF. The DNA of the CDR3 is TGTGCCAGCAGATACAGGGTAGAGACCAAAGACCTCTATGGCTACACCTTC.

The CDR3 sequence: CASSRGWLSRTEAFF. The CDR3 nucleotides are TGTGCCAGCAGCCGTGGGTGGCTTTCGAGGACTGAAGCTTTCTTT. The rearrangement uses TRBV28 and TRBJ1-1; D unclear. CDR1 is MDHEN, CDR2 SYDVKM, per germline. Trimming stripped 6 bases from V and 5 bases from J, with 19 bases between. This CDR3 region has 15 residues.

V gene TRBV7-9 combines with J gene TRBJ1-2; 10 nucleotides agree with TRBD1. Germline trimming cut 3 bases from V and 4 bases from J; bases unmatched to any gene: 5. The germline gives CDR1 SEHNR, CDR2 FQNEAQ (reference sequence). The CDR3 extends over 15 amino acids. The CDR3 coding sequence is TGTGCCAGCAGCTTGGGGGACAGGGGATCCTATGGCTACACCTTC. It yields the protein CASSLGDRGSYGYTF.

This clone was recorded only once. The CDR3 protein is CASSETSRRGEQYF. The CDR3, as DNA: TGTGCCAGCAGTGAGACGTCCCGGCGCGGCGAGCAGTACTTC. This rearrangement joins TRBV11-2 to TRBJ2-7; D remains ambiguous. Deletions cut 6 bases from V and 6 bases from J, with 18 bases between. In germline, CDR1 is SGHAT, CDR2 FQNNGV. There are 14 residues in the CDR3.

This rearrangement joins TRBV2 to TRBJ1-1; a weak D match, TRBD1 (6 bases). CDR3 length: 16 amino acids. V lost 1 base to trimming and J lost 3 bases, with 15 bases between them. Germline CDR1 is SNHLY and CDR2 is FYNNEI. The CDR3: CASSEVPSQGDTEAFF. CDR3 in DNA: TGTGCCAGCAGTGAAGTTCCGTCACAGGGAGACACTGAAGCTTTCTTT.

This chain joins TRBV5-4 and TRBJ2-5; 7 bases align to TRBD1. Germline lookup yields CDR1 SGHNT and CDR2 YYREEE (reference sequence). V trimming: 3 bases; J trimming: 2 bases; junction bases outside the gene matches: 4. CDR3 length equals 14 residues. The CDR3 DNA follows: TGTGCCAGCAGCTCCGGGACAGCTCAAGAGACCCAGTACTTC. Protein product: CASSSGTAQETQYF.

This clone was counted only a few times. The CDR3 DNA is TGTGCCAGCAGCTTAGGTTCCAACAATCATCATGGCTACACCTTC. This gives the protein CASSLGSNNHHGYTF. The chain employs TRBV7-9 and TRBJ1-2, with unresolved D. With 1 base removed from V and 6 bases from J, the gap between germline ends came to 15 bases. Germline V lookup: CDR1 SEHNR, CDR2 FQNEAQ (reference sequence). The CDR3 has 15 amino acids.

V and J are TRBV9 and TRBJ2-3; 9 bases match TRBD2. Germline V lookup: CDR1 SGDLS, CDR2 YYNGEE. CDR3 length: 15 residues. Trimming removed 4 bases from V and 0 bases from J; junction bases left unmatched: 3. CDR3 sequence reads: CASSRTSDSTDTQYF. CDR3 nucleotides: TGTGCCAGCAGCCGGACTAGCGATAGCACAGATACGCAGTATTTT.

The chain employs TRBV27 and TRBJ2-7; maybe TRBD1 (5 bases). There are 16 residues in the CDR3. V was pared by 0 bases and J by 2 bases, with 14 bases between. The V gene's germline CDR1 is MNHEY and CDR2 SMNVEV (reference sequence). As DNA, the CDR3 is TGTGCCAGCAGTTTATCGATAACAGGCTCGGCCTACGAGCAGTACTTC. This codes for CASSLSITGSAYEQYF.

J is TRBJ2-7 and V is TRBV10-3, with unresolved D. The CDR3 length is 15 residues. Germline CDR1 ENHRY, CDR2 SYGVKD. The germline V and J ends were trimmed by 3 bases and 0 bases, with 12 bases remaining between them. Here the CDR3 reads CAISDPGIISYEQYF. The CDR3 bases are TGTGCCATCAGTGATCCGGGTATAATCTCCTACGAGCAGTACTTC.

The V gene is TRBV12-5, the J gene TRBJ2-2; no firm D call. Germline CDR1 is LGHNT and CDR2 is FRNRAP. This CDR3 contains 14 residues. The ends were cut back, 0 bases at V and 2 bases at J, with 4 bases in the middle. Written as DNA, the CDR3 is TGTGCTAGTGGTTTGGTTCCTAACACCGGGGAGCTGTTTTTT. Residues: CASGLVPNTGELFF.

The gene calls are TRBV10-1 and TRBJ2-7; weak D call: TRBD1 (5 bases). V was shortened by 0 bases and J by 5 bases, with 14 bases between the two germline ends. Germline V gene lookup returns CDR1 WNHNN and CDR2 SYGVQD (reference sequence). The CDR3 has 15 residues. The CDR3 region is CASSESLQGKNEQYF. Here the CDR3 DNA reads TGCGCCAGCAGTGAGTCTCTCCAGGGTAAGAACGAGCAGTACTTC.

The sample holds a few counts of this clone. J is TRBJ2-1 and V is TRBV5-6, with 8 bases aligning to TRBD2. Germline CDR1 and CDR2: SGHDT and YYEEEE. V gave up 4 bases and J gave up 7 bases; unmatched junction bases: 10. The CDR3 runs to 15 residues. CDR3 nucleotide sequence: TGTGCCAGCAGCCACCCGGGAGGGTCTGGGAATGAGCAGTTCTTC. Its protein is CASSHPGGSGNEQFF.

The CDR3 reads CASRVRDSSPLHF. CDR3 DNA: TGTGCCAGCAGAGTCAGGGATTCCTCACCCCTCCACTTT. The rearrangement uses TRBV25-1 and TRBJ1-6, with a possible D match to TRBD1 (5 bases). This CDR3 region has 13 residues. Trimming removed 6 bases at V and 10 bases at J, with 13 bases between. CDR1 is MGHDK, CDR2 SYGVNS, per germline. Based on the CDR3 plus reference TRBV25-1 and TRBJ1-6, the full variable domain is EADIYQTPRYLVIGTGKKITLECSQTMGHDKMYWYQQDPGMELHLIHYSYGVNSTEKGDLSSESTVSRIRTEHFPLTLESARPSHTSQYLCASRVRDSSPLHFGNGTRLTVT.

The V and J genes are TRBV28 and TRBJ1-3; 8 nucleotides match TRBD1. The CDR3 length is 15 residues. Trimming removed 8 bases from V and 0 bases from J; junction bases left unmatched: 6. Germline CDR1 is MDHEN and CDR2 is SYDVKM. CDR3 DNA sequence: TGTGCCAGCGGGAGGGACAGGAGCTCTGGAAACACCATATATTTT. Translating it yields CASGRDRSSGNTIYF.

The chain links TRBV27 to TRBJ2-7; D possibly corresponds to TRBD1 (5 bases). The germline gives CDR1 MNHEY, CDR2 SMNVEV (reference sequence). CDR3 length: 15 amino acids. V was pared by 5 bases and J by 2 bases, with 16 bases between. CDR3 sequence reads: CASSPQLGATYEQYF. The CDR3 nucleotides read TGTGCCAGCAGTCCCCAGCTTGGGGCTACCTACGAGCAGTACTTC.

The gene calls are TRBV27 and TRBJ2-5; maybe TRBD2 (6 bases). The CDR3 has 15 amino acids. Trimming took off 6 bases at V and 4 bases at J, with 18 bases between the two ends. Germline assignment: CDR1 MNHEY and CDR2 SMNVEV (reference sequence). The CDR3 DNA reads TGTGCCAGCAGACGACTCCGACTAGGGATAGAGACCCAGTACTTC. Amino acids: CASRRLRLGIETQYF.

This chain links TRBV5-1 with TRBJ2-1, with a weak D call TRBD2 (6 bases). The CDR3 is 13 residues long. Germline V lookup: CDR1 SGHRS, CDR2 YFSETQ. Trimming stripped 0 bases from V and 11 bases from J, with 12 bases between. The CDR3 loop is CASSLERASKQFF. As DNA, the CDR3 is TGCGCCAGCAGCTTGGAGCGGGCCTCTAAGCAGTTCTTC.

This chain links TRBV6-1 with TRBJ1-1; maybe TRBD1 (5 bases). The length of the CDR3 is 16 residues. The V gene lost 2 bases and the J gene lost 8 bases, with 21 bases spanning the gap. Germline V gene sequence: CDR1 MNHNS, CDR2 SASEGT. The CDR3 DNA sequence: TGTGCCAGCAGTGAACCCAACAGGTTAGGGATTGGGGAAGCTTTCTTT. This encodes CASSEPNRLGIGEAFF.

The chain joins TRBV5-1 to TRBJ2-1; 12 nucleotides line up with TRBD2. Trimming cost V 0 bases and J 6 bases; bases outside gene matches: 4. The CDR3 loop spans 16 amino acids. Looked up from germline, CDR1 is SGHRS and CDR2 is YFSETQ. The CDR3: CASSLAPSGGANEQFF. In DNA form, the CDR3 reads TGCGCCAGCAGCTTGGCCCCTAGCGGGGGGGCCAATGAGCAGTTCTTC. Full variable domain (rest looked up from reference TRBV5-1 and TRBJ2-1): KAGVTQTPRYLIKTRGQQVTLSCSPISGHRSVSWYQQTPGQGLQFLFEYFSETQRNKGNFPGRFSGRQFSNSRSEMNVSTLELGDSALYLCASSLAPSGGANEQFFGPGTRLTVL.

The chain recombines TRBV27 with TRBJ2-7; 9 positions match TRBD1. This CDR3 region has 14 residues. CDR1 is MNHEY, CDR2 SMNVEV, per germline (reference sequence). J was trimmed by 1 base and V by 2 bases; bases with no gene match: 0. The DNA for the CDR3 is TGTGCCAGCAGTTTAGGGACAGGGTCCTACGAGCAGTACTTC. Translation gives CASSLGTGSYEQYF.

CDR3 nucleotides: TGCGCCAGCAGCCAATCCGAGACAGCTGTCGGTGGAAACACCATATATTTT. It specifies CASSQSETAVGGNTIYF. The V and J genes are TRBV4-1 and TRBJ1-3; possible D gene TRBD1, 5 bases. The CDR3 contains 17 residues. The V gene lost 2 bases and the J gene lost 3 bases, with 17 bases spanning the gap. Germline V lookup: CDR1 MGHRA, CDR2 YSYEKL.

The chain joins TRBV5-1 to TRBJ1-1; D might be TRBD1 (6 bases). Trimming pared 1 base from V and 3 bases from J, leaving 13 bases between. The CDR3 has 15 amino acids. CDR1 is SGHRS, CDR2 YFSETQ, per germline. This CDR3 reads CASSLWAGVDTEAFF. Here the CDR3 DNA reads TGCGCCAGCAGCTTGTGGGCAGGGGTCGACACTGAAGCTTTCTTT.

This chain connects TRBV28 to TRBJ1-5; D is unresolved. Germline CDR1 MDHEN, CDR2 SYDVKM. This CDR3 contains 11 residues. V lost 6 bases and J 6 bases, leaving 6 bases between the germline ends. CDR3 region: CASSSGQPQHF. DNA for the CDR3: TGTGCCAGCAGCTCGGGTCAGCCCCAGCATTTT.